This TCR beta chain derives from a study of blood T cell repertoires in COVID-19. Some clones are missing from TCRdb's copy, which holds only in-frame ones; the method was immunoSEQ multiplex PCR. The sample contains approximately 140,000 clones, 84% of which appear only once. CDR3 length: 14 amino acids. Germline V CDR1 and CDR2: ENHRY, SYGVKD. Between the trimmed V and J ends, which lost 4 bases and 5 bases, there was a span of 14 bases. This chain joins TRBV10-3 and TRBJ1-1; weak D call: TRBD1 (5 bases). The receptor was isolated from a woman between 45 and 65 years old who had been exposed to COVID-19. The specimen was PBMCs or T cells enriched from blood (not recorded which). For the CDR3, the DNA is TGTGCCATCAGTGGGGGAGGGGTGAGGACTGAAGCTTTCTTT. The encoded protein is CAISGGGVRTEAFF.